These 22 T cell receptor beta chains came from one sample sequenced in a study of blood T cells in healthy people across ages. The authors ran a second PCR of roughly 6 to 12 cycles using a sample-barcoded 5' primer and a J-beta primer mix. MiXCR, applied by TCRdb to the 5' RACE reads, yields one record per CDR3 protein. The sample holds more than 700,000 distinct CDR3 sequences, around half seen once. The sequenced sample consisted of blood. Source of these receptors: a man older than 75 in good health.

This clonotype was picked up a small number of times. The rearrangement joins TRBV13 to TRBJ2-1; D is ambiguous. Germline V CDR1 and CDR2: PRHDT, FYEKMQ (reference sequence). V was clipped by 1 base and J by 8 bases, with 6 bases between them. This CDR3 spans 12 amino acids. The CDR3 loop reads CASSLAGDEQFF. In DNA, the CDR3 is TGTGCCAGCAGCTTAGCTGGCGATGAGCAGTTCTTC.

The chain links TRBV5-1 to TRBJ2-7, with D perhaps matching TRBD1 or TRBD2 (5 bases each). The germline V gene encodes CDR1 SGHRS and CDR2 YFSETQ. There are 14 residues in the CDR3. The V and J ends lost 0 bases and 7 bases respectively, with 14 bases between them. DNA of the CDR3: TGCGCCAGCAGCTTGGACGGGACGCCGGGGGAGCAGTACTTC. Amino acids: CASSLDGTPGEQYF.

The chain is built from TRBV14 and TRBJ2-5; D remains unclear. The CDR3 contains 15 residues. In germline, CDR1 is SGHDN, CDR2 FVKESK. V was clipped by 1 base and J by 11 bases, with 20 bases between them. CDR3 sequence: CASSQALAYPNEQYF. CDR3 DNA sequence: TGTGCCAGCAGCCAAGCTCTCGCTTATCCCAATGAGCAGTACTTC.

J is TRBJ1-1 and V is TRBV4-1; TRBD1 aligns across 9 bases. The V and J ends lost 4 bases and 4 bases, in that order; junction bases with no gene match: 7. The CDR3 is made up of 15 amino acids. Germline V lookup: CDR1 MGHRA, CDR2 YSYEKL. CDR3 protein: CASSLLGGQGTEAFF. The CDR3 coding sequence is TGCGCCAGCAGCCTCTTGGGGGGACAGGGCACTGAAGCTTTCTTT.

The chain uses TRBV7-3 and TRBJ2-1; 11 positions agree with TRBD2. V dropped 4 bases and J dropped 8; count of bases not matched to a gene: 7. The CDR3 is 15 residues long. Germline V lookup: CDR1 SGHTA, CDR2 FQGTGA. CDR3 region: CASSYPTSGSDEQFF. For the CDR3, the DNA is TGTGCCAGCAGCTACCCTACTAGCGGGAGTGATGAGCAGTTCTTC. Combining the CDR3 with reference TRBV7-3 and TRBJ2-1 gives the whole variable domain GAGVSQTPSNKVTEKGKYVELRCDPISGHTALYWYRQSLGQGPEFLIYFQGTGAADDSGLPNDRFFAVRPEGSVSTLKIQRTERGDSAVYLCASSYPTSGSDEQFFGPGTRLTVL.

The chain recombines TRBV18 with TRBJ2-7, with D unclear. Per germline, CDR1 KGHSH and CDR2 LQKENI. V lost 3 bases, J lost 4 bases, and 16 bases lay in between. The CDR3 is 15 amino acids. CDR3 bases: TGTGCCAGCTCACCTTCCGAGACCCCAAAATACGAGCAGTACTTC. Translated: CASSPSETPKYEQYF.

The V call is TRBV14, the J call TRBJ2-1; TRBD1 might be the D (6 bases). V lost 4 bases to trimming and J lost 2 bases, with 15 bases between them. CDR1 and CDR2 from the germline V gene are SGHDN and FVKESK. The CDR3 has 16 residues. The chain's CDR3 is CASSRGRLVPYNEQFF. CDR3 coding DNA: TGTGCCAGCAGCCGGGGGCGGCTAGTACCCTACAATGAGCAGTTCTTC.

The V gene is TRBV3-1, the J gene TRBJ1-5; D is undetermined. Germline V gene sequence: CDR1 LGHDT, CDR2 YNNKEL (reference sequence). The CDR3 covers 14 residues. Trimming removed 0 bases from V and 4 bases from J, with 7 bases in between. The CDR3 spells CASSQDALNQPQHF. The CDR3 DNA sequence: TGTGCCAGCAGCCAAGATGCACTTAATCAGCCCCAGCATTTT.

The gene calls are TRBV6-5 and TRBJ1-1; 7 nucleotides agree with TRBD1. Trimming cost V 6 bases and J 1 base; bases outside gene matches: 5. Germline assignment: CDR1 MNHEY and CDR2 SVGAGI. The CDR3 extends over 14 amino acids. The CDR3 sequence: CASSYRGRNTEAFF. CDR3 sequence (DNA): TGTGCCAGCAGCTACAGGGGCAGGAACACTGAAGCTTTCTTT.

This clonotype has a handful of counts. The chain couples TRBV29-1 to TRBJ2-4; D perhaps matches TRBD1 (8 bases). The J call may be faulty, since TRBJ2-7 better matches the DNA end. CDR1 and CDR2 from the germline V gene are SQVTM and ANQGSEA. CDR3 size: 13 residues. CDR3 nucleotides: TGCAGCCCCGGACAGGGAGGGTGTAACGAGCAGTACTTC. Translated: CSPGQGGCNEQYF.

The chain employs TRBV2 and TRBJ1-5; TRBD1 agrees at 7 bases. After removal of 2 bases from V and 5 bases from J, the junction contained 0 bases not matched to a gene. The CDR3 is 13 residues long. CDR1 is SNHLY, CDR2 FYNNEI, per germline. The CDR3 protein is CASSEQGDQPQHF. CDR3 in DNA: TGTGCCAGCAGTGAACAGGGGGATCAGCCCCAGCATTTT.

The gene calls are TRBV6-5 and TRBJ2-1; tentatively, D is TRBD1 or TRBD2 (5 bases each). There are 13 residues in the CDR3. The germline gives CDR1 MNHEY, CDR2 SVGAGI. V dropped 6 bases and J dropped 9 bases, with 15 bases sitting between them. CDR3 region: CASSTRGRGEQFF. In DNA, the CDR3 is TGTGCCAGCAGCACCCGGGGAAGGGGTGAGCAGTTCTTC.

This clonotype was counted at least ten times. The chain is built from TRBV5-1 and TRBJ2-7; possible D gene TRBD2, 6 bases. Trimming cost V 7 bases and J 7 bases, with 15 bases left between them. From germline, CDR1 is SGHRS and CDR2 YFSETQ. This CDR3 contains 12 residues. CDR3 in DNA: TGCGCCAGCGGAAAAGGGACTGCTGAGCAGTACTTC. Translating it yields CASGKGTAEQYF.

This clonotype was found a few times. This chain uses TRBV3-1 with TRBJ2-5; perhaps TRBD2 as D (6 bases). The V and J ends lost 1 base and 10 bases respectively, with 16 bases between them. This CDR3 contains 14 residues. The V gene's germline CDR1 is LGHDT and CDR2 YNNKEL (reference sequence). The DNA of the CDR3 is TGTGCCAGCAGCCAAGCGGCTAGCGTCCAACTCCAGTACTTC. Translation: CASSQAASVQLQYF.

The chain couples TRBV19 to TRBJ2-1; 7 bases are a match to TRBD2. In germline, CDR1 is LNHDA, CDR2 SQIVND (reference sequence). V lost 6 bases to trimming and J lost 2 bases; unmatched junction nucleotides: 4. The CDR3 has 14 residues. The CDR3 here is CASSGTTAYNEQFF. The DNA of the CDR3 is TGTGCCAGTAGCGGGACTACAGCCTACAATGAGCAGTTCTTC.

The chain recombines TRBV29-1 with TRBJ1-2; D is possibly TRBD1 (5 bases). The length of the CDR3 is 15 residues. The ends were cut back, 4 bases at V and 0 bases at J, with 15 bases in the middle. Germline V gene lookup returns CDR1 SQVTM and CDR2 ANQGSEA. CDR3 sequence: CSVVRGRDPNYGYTF. The CDR3 DNA sequence: TGCAGCGTTGTAAGGGGCAGGGATCCTAACTATGGCTACACCTTC. The full variable domain, in which reference TRBV29-1 and TRBJ1-2 provide the parts outside the CDR3, is SAVISQKPSRDICQRGTSLTIQCQVDSQVTMMFWYRQQPGQSLTLIATANQGSEATYESGFVIDKFPISRPNLTFSTLTVSNMSPEDSSIYLCSVVRGRDPNYGYTFGSGTRLTVV.

The rearrangement joins TRBV12-3 or TRBV12-4 to TRBJ1-6, with unresolved D. V was cut by 4 bases and J by 9 bases, with 10 bases left in between. The CDR3 sequence is 13 residues long. The CDR3 is CASSSTFSSPLHF. The CDR3 DNA reads as TGTGCCAGCAGTTCGACCTTCAGTTCACCCCTCCACTTT.

This chain uses TRBV7-9 with TRBJ2-7; 8 nucleotides line up with TRBD2. Trimming took 3 bases from V and 2 from J; bases not matched to a gene: 12. Germline V gene data show CDR1 as SEHNR and CDR2 as FQNEAQ (reference sequence). CDR3 length: 17 residues. The CDR3 coding sequence is TGTGCCAGCAGCTTGGAGTCTAGCGGGCGTGGAACCTACGAGCAGTACTTC. It yields the protein CASSLESSGRGTYEQYF.

The chain uses TRBV28 and TRBJ1-5; maybe TRBD1 (5 bases). V was cut by 6 bases and J by 7 bases, with 10 bases left in between. This CDR3 spans 12 amino acids. Germline CDR1 is MDHEN and CDR2 is SYDVKM. CDR3 sequence: CASRQQGQPQHF. The CDR3 region has the DNA TGTGCCAGCAGACAGCAGGGCCAGCCCCAGCATTTT.

The chain has TRBV6-2 or TRBV6-3 and TRBJ1-2; D may be TRBD1 (5 bases). The CDR3 sequence is 17 residues long. Germline assignment: CDR1 MNHEY and CDR2 SVGEGT. Between the trimmed V and J ends, which lost 1 base and 4 bases, there was a span of 19 bases. The CDR3 here is CASSYFRGRERIYGYTF. CDR3 sequence (DNA): TGTGCCAGCAGTTACTTCCGAGGCAGGGAAAGGATCTATGGCTACACCTTC.

The chain uses TRBV29-1 and TRBJ2-4; TRBD1 matches 7 bases. The length of the CDR3 is 13 residues. Germline V gene lookup returns CDR1 SQVTM and CDR2 ANQGSEA. Germline trimming cut 7 bases from V and 1 base from J; bases unmatched to any gene: 4. CDR3 sequence: CSAQTGAKNIQYF. The CDR3 DNA is TGCAGCGCTCAGACAGGGGCCAAAAACATTCAGTACTTC.

V and J are TRBV18 and TRBJ2-1; D gene unclear. V gave up 3 bases and J gave up 10 bases, with 19 bases separating them. The CDR3 covers 15 residues. The germline V gene encodes CDR1 KGHSH and CDR2 LQKENI. CDR3 sequence (DNA): TGTGCCAGCTCACCGGTCACTCTCCAGAAGAACGAGCAGTTCTTC. Amino acids: CASSPVTLQKNEQFF.